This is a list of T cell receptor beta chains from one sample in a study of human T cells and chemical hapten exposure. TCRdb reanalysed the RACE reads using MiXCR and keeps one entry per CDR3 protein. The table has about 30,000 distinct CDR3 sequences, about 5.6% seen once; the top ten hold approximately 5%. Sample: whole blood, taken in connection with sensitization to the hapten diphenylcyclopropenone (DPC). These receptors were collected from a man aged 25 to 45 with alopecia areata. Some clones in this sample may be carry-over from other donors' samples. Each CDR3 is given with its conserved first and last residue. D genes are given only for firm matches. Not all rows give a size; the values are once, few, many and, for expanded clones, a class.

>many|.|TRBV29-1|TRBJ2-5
CSVDGQYQETQYF
TGCAGCGTGGACGGACAGTACCAAGAGACCCAGTACTTC
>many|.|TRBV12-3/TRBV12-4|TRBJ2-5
CASSSRTSQETQYF
TGTGCCAGCAGTTCAAGGACCTCCCAAGAGACCCAGTACTTC
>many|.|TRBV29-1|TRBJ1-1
CSVATGSLEAFF
TGCAGCGTCGCTACAGGGTCCCTCGAAGCTTTCTTT
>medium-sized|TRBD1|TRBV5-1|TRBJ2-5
CASSSRGGAGETQYF
TGCGCCAGCAGCTCTCGAGGGGGCGCCGGTGAGACCCAGTACTTC
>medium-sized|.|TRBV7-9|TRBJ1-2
CASSQILESYTF
TGTGCCAGCAGTCAAATATTGGAGAGCTACACCTTC
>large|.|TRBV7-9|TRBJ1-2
CASWAGEAYGYTF
TGTGCCAGCTGGGCAGGGGAGGCCTATGGCTACACCTTC
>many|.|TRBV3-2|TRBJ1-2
CASSQALGQGDGYTF
TGTGCCAGCAGCCAAGCCCTGGGACAGGGGGATGGCTACACCTTC
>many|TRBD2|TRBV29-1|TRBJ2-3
CSAAMLLGGSTDTQYF
TGCAGCGCCGCGATGTTGTTGGGGGGGAGCACAGATACGCAGTATTTT
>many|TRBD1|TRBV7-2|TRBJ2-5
CASSPDRGGETQYF
TGTGCCAGCAGCCCTGACAGGGGAGGAGAGACCCAGTACTTC
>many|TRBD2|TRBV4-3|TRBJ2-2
CASSQESSGSANTGELFF
TGCGCCAGCAGCCAAGAATCTAGCGGGTCCGCGAACACCGGGGAGCTGTTTTTT
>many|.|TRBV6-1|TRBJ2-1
CASTLHRDSSYNEQFF
TGTGCCAGCACTCTCCACCGAGACTCCTCCTACAATGAGCAGTTCTTC
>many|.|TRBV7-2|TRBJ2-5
CASSLARTMPQETQYF
TGTGCCAGCAGCTTAGCCCGGACAATGCCTCAAGAGACCCAGTACTTC
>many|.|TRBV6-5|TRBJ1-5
CASSYSSEQPQHF
TGTGCCAGCAGTTACTCATCGGAACAGCCCCAGCATTTT
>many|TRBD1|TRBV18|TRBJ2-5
CASSQGQGVETQYF
TGTGCCAGCTCACAAGGACAGGGAGTAGAGACCCAGTACTTC
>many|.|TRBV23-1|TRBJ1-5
CASSQRDKDNQPQHF
TGCGCCAGCAGTCAAAGGGACAAGGATAATCAGCCCCAGCATTTT
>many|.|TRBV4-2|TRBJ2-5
CASSQDPPTEQETQYF
TGTGCCAGCAGCCAAGATCCGCCTACAGAGCAAGAGACCCAGTACTTC
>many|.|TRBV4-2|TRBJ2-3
CASSQGRGTDTQYF
TGTGCCAGCAGCCAGGGCCGCGGGACAGATACGCAGTATTTT
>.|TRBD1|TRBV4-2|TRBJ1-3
CASSQGQEGYTIYF
TGTGCCAGCAGCCAGGGACAGGAGGGGTACACCATATATTTT